Sequencing of this TCR beta chain was carried out in a study of molecular identifiers for immune sequencing clone quantification. Germline assignment: CDR1 MGHRA and CDR2 YSYEKL. This CDR3 has 15 residues. J gave up 3 bases and V 4 bases, and 5 bases lay outside the gene matches. TCRdb re-called the PCR reads through MiXCR, storing one row per CDR3 protein. The sample records hundreds of thousands of distinct CDR3 sequences, 20% to 25% being singletons. The table lists this clonotype with a few counts. The clonotype originates from a human donor in good health. Some libraries in this study had Jurkat cell RNA spiked in. The V and J genes are TRBV4-1 and TRBJ2-7; 11 nucleotides agree with TRBD1. Sample: naive CD8+ T cells from blood, with Jurkat cell RNA spiked in. Indicated subset: FACS-sorted CD8+CD4-CCR7+CD45RA+ naive T cells. The CDR3 protein is CASSPRTGGGYEQYF. DNA for the CDR3: TGCGCCAGCAGCCCACGGACAGGGGGCGGCTACGAGCAGTACTTC.